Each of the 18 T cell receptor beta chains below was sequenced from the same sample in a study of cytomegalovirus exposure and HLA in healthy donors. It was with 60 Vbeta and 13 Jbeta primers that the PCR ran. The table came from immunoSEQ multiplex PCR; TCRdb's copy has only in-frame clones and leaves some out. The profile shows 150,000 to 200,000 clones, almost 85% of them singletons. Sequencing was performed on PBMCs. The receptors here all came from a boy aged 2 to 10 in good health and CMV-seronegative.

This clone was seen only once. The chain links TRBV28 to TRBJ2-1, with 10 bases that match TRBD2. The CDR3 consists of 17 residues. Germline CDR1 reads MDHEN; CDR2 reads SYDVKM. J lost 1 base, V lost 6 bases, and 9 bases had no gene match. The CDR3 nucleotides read TGTGCCAGCAGGCCCTGGCTAGCGGGAGATTCCTACAATGAGCAGTTCTTC. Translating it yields CASRPWLAGDSYNEQFF.

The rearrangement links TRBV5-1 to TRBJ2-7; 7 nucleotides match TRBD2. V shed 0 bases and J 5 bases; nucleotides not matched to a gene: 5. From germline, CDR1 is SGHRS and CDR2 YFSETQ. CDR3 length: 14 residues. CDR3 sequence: CASSLVAGVDEQYF. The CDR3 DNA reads TGCGCCAGCAGCTTGGTGGCGGGGGTGGACGAGCAGTACTTC.

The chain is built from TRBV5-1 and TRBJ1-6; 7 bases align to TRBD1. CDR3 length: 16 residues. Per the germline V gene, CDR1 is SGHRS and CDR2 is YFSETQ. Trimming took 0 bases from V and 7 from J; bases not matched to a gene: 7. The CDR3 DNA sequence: TGCGCCAGCAGCTTGGGCTACAGGGGTGGGAATTCACCCCTCCACTTT. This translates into CASSLGYRGGNSPLHF.

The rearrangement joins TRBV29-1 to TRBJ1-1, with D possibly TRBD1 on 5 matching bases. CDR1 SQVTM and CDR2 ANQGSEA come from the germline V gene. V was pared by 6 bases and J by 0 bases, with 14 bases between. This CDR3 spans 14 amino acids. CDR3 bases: TGCAGCGTGAAAATACAGGAGATGAACACTGAAGCTTTCTTT. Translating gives CSVKIQEMNTEAFF.

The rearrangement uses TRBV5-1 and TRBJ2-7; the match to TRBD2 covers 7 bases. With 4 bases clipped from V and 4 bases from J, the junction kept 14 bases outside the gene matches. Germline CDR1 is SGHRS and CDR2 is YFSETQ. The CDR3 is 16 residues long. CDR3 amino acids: CASSPLGTKERYEQYF. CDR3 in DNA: TGCGCCAGCAGCCCACTCGGGACTAAAGAAAGGTACGAGCAGTACTTC.

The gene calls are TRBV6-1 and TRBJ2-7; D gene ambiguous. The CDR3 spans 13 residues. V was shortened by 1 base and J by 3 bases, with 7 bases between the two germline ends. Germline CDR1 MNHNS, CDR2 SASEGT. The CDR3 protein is CASSEVRLYEQYF. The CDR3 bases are TGTGCCAGCAGTGAAGTACGACTCTACGAGCAGTACTTC.

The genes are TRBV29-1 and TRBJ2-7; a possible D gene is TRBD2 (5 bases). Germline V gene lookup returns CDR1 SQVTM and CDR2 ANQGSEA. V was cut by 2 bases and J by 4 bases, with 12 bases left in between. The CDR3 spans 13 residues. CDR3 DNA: TGCAGCGTTGAATCGGGGTCTGCATACGAGCAGTACTTC. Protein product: CSVESGSAYEQYF.

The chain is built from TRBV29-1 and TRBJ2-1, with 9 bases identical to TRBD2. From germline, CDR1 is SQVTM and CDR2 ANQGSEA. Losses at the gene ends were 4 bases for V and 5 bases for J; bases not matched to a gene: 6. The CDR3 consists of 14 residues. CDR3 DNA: TGCAGCGTTGTTGGGCGGGAGGGAAACAATGAGCAGTTCTTC. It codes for CSVVGREGNNEQFF.

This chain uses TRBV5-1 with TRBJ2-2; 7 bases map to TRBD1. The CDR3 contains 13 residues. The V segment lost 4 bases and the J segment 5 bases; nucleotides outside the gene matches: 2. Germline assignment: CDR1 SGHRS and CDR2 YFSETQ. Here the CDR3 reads CASSPTGTGELFF. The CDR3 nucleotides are TGCGCCAGCAGCCCGACAGGGACCGGGGAGCTGTTTTTT.

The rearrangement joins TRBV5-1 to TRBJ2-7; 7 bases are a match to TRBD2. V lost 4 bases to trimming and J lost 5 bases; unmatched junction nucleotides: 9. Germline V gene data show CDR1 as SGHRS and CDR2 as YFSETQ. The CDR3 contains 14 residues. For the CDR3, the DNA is TGCGCCAGCAGCCTCGGGGGGAGCGGCAACGAGCAGTACTTC. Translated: CASSLGGSGNEQYF. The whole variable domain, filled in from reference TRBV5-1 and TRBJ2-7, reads KAGVTQTPRYLIKTRGQQVTLSCSPISGHRSVSWYQQTPGQGLQFLFEYFSETQRNKGNFPGRFSGRQFSNSRSEMNVSTLELGDSALYLCASSLGGSGNEQYFGPGTRLTVT.

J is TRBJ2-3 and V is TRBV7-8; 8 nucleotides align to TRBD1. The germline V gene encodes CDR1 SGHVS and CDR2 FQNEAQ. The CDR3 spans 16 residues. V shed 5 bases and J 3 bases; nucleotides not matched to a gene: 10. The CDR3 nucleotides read TGTGCCAGCAGCCCCTGGACAGGGACCTTGACAGATACGCAGTATTTT. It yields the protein CASSPWTGTLTDTQYF.

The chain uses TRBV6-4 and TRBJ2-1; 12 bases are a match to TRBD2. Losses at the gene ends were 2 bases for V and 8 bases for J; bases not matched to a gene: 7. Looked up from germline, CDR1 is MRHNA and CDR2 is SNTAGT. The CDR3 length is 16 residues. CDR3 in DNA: TGTGCCAGCAGTGACAAAGGACTAGCGGGATTCGATGAGCAGTTCTTC. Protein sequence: CASSDKGLAGFDEQFF.

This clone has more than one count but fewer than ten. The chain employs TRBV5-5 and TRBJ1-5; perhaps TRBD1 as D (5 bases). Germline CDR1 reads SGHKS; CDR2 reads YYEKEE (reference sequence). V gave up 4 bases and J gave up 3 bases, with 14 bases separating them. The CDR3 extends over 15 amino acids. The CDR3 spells CASSLKDTPNQPQHF. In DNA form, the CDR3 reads TGTGCCAGCAGCCTAAAGGACACACCCAATCAGCCCCAGCATTTT.

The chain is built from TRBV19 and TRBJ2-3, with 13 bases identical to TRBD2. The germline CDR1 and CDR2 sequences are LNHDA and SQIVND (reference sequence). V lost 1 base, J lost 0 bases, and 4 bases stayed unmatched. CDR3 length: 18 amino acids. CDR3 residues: CASSIAGTSGKSTDTQYF. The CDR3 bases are TGTGCCAGTAGTATAGCTGGGACTAGCGGGAAGAGCACAGATACGCAGTATTTT.

The CDR3 spells CASSASGANTGELFF. DNA of the CDR3: TGTGCCAGCAGCGCTAGCGGAGCCAACACCGGGGAGCTGTTTTTT. The genes are TRBV11-3 and TRBJ2-2; 7 bases fit TRBD2. Looked up from germline, CDR1 is SGHNT and CDR2 is YENEEA. After removal of 5 bases from V and 2 bases from J, the junction contained 5 bases not matched to a gene. CDR3 size: 15 residues.

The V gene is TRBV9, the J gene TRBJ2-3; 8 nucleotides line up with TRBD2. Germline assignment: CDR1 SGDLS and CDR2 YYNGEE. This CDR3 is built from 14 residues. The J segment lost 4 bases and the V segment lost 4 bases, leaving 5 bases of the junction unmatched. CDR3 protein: CASSTLRGADTQYF. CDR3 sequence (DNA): TGTGCCAGCAGCACTTTGCGGGGGGCAGATACGCAGTATTTT.

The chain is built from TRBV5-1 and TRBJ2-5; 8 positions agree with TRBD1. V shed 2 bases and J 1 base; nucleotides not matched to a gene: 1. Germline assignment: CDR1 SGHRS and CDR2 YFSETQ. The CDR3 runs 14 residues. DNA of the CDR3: TGCGCCAGCAGCTTAACAGGGGGCCAAGAGACCCAGTACTTC. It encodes CASSLTGGQETQYF.

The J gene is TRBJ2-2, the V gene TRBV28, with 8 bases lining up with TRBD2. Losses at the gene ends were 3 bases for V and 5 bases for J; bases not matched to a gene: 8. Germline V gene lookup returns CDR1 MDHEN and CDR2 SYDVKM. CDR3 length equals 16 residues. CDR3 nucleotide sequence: TGTGCCAGCAGTTTCATCGGGAGGGCCAGTACCGGGGAGCTGTTTTTT. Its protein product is CASSFIGRASTGELFF.